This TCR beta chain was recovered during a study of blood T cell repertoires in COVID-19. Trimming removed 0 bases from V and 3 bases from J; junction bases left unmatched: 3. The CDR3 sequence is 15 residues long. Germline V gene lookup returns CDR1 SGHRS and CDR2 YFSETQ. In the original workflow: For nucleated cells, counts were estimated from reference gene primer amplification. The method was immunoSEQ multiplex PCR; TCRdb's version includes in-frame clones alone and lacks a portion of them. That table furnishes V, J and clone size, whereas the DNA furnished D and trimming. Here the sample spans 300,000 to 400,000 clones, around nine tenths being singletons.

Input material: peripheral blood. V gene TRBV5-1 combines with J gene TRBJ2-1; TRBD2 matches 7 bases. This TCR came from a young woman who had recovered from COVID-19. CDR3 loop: CASSLAASGYNEQFF. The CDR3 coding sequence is TGCGCCAGCAGCTTGGCGGCTAGCGGCTACAATGAGCAGTTCTTC.